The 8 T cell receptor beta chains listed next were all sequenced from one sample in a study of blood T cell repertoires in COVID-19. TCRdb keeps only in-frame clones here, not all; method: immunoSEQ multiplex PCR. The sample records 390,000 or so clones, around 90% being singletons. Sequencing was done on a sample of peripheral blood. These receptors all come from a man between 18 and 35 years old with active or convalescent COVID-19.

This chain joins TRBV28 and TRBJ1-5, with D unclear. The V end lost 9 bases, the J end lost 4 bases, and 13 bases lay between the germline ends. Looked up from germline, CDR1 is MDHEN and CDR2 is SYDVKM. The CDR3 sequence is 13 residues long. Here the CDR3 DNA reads TGTGCCAGTATACGGGGTAGGAATCAGCCCCAGCATTTT. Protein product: CASIRGRNQPQHF.

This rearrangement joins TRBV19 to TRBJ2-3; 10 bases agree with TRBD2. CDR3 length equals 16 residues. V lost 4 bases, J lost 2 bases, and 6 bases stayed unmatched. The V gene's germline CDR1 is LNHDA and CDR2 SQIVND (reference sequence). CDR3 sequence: CASSTLAGAYTDTQYF. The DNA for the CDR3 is TGTGCCAGTAGTACTCTAGCGGGGGCCTACACAGATACGCAGTATTTT.

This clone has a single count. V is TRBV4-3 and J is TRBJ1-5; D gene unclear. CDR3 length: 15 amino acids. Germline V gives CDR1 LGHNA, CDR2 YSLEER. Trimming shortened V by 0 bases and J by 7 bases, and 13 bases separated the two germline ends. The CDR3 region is CASSQDGGSRQPQHF. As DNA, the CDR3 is TGCGCCAGCAGCCAAGATGGTGGATCCAGGCAGCCCCAGCATTTT.

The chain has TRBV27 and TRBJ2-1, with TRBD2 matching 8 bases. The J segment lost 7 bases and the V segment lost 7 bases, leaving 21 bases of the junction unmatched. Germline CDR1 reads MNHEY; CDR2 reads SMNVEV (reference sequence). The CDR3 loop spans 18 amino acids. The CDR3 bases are TGTGCCAGCAATAAGAATAGGGCCGGGACTAGGATCCCAAATGAGCAGTTCTTC. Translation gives CASNKNRAGTRIPNEQFF.

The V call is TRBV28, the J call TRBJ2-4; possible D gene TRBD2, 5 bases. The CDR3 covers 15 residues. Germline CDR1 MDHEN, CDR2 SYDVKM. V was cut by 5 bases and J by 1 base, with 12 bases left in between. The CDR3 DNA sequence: TGTGCCAGCAGTCCAACTAGGGTGGCCAAAAACATTCAGTACTTC. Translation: CASSPTRVAKNIQYF.

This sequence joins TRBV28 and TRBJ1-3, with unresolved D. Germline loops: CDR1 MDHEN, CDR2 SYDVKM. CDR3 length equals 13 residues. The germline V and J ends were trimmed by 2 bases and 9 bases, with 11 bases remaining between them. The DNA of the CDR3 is TGTGCCAGCAGTTTAACGGCCCGGGGCACCATATATTTT. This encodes CASSLTARGTIYF.

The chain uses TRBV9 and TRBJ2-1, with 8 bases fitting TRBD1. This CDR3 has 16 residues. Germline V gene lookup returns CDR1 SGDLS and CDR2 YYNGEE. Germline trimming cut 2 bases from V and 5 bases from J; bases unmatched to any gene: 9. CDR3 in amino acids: CASSVTGTGSNNEQFF. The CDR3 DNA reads TGTGCCAGCAGCGTTACCGGGACAGGTAGTAACAATGAGCAGTTCTTC.

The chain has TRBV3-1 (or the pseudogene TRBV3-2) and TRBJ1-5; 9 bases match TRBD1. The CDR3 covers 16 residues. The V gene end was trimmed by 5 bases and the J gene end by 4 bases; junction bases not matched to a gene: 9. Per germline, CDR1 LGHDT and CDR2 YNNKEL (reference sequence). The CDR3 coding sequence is TGTGCCAGCAGCTTGACCGGGACAGGGTCTAATCAGCCCCAGCATTTT. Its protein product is CASSLTGTGSNQPQHF.